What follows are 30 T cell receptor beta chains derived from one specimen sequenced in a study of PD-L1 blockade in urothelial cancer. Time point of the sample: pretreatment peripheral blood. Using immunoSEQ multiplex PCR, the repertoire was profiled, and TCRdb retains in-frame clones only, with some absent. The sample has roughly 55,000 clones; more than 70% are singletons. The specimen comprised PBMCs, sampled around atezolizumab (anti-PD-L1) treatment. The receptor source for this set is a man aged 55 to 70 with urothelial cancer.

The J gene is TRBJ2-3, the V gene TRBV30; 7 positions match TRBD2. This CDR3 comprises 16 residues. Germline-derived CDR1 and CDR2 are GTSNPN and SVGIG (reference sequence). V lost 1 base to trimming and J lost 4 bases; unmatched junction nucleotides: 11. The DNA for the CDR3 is TGTGCCTGGAGTGAGTTCGGCGGGGGTGAGTCAGATACGCAGTATTTT. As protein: CAWSEFGGGESDTQYF.

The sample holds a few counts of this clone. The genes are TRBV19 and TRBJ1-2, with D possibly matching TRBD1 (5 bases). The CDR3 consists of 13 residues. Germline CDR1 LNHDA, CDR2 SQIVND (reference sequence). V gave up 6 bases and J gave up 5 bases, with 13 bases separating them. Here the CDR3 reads CASSRGAGYGYTF. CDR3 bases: TGTGCCAGTAGCCGCGGGGCAGGGTATGGCTACACCTTC.

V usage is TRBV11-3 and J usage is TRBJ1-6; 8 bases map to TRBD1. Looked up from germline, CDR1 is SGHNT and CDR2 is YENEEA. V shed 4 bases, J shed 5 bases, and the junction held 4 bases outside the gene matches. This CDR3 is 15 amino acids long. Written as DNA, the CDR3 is TGTGCCAGCAGCTCTGGACAGGGAGATAATTCACCCCTCCACTTT. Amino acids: CASSSGQGDNSPLHF.

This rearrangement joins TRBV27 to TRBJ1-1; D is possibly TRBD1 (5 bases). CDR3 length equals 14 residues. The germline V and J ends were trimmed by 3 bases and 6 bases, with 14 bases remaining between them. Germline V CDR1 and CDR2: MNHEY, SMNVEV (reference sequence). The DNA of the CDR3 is TGTGCCAGCAGTTTCGGAGGGGCTGGGGCTGAAGCTTTCTTT. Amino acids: CASSFGGAGAEAFF.

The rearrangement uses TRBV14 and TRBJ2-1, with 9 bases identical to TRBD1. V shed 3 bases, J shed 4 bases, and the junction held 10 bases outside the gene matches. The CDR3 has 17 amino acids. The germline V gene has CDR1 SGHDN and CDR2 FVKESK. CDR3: CASSQLQGTGKYNEQFF. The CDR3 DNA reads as TGTGCCAGCAGCCAGCTCCAAGGGACAGGGAAGTACAATGAGCAGTTCTTC.

The CDR3 DNA reads as TGTGCCAGCACCCGACAGGGGAGCACTGAAGCTTTCTTT. This codes for CASTRQGSTEAFF. The gene calls are TRBV6-6 and TRBJ1-1, with TRBD1 identical over 8 bases. The germline gives CDR1 MNHNY, CDR2 SVGAGI (reference sequence). V lost 7 bases and J lost 4; bases outside the gene matches: 5. The CDR3 totals 13 residues.

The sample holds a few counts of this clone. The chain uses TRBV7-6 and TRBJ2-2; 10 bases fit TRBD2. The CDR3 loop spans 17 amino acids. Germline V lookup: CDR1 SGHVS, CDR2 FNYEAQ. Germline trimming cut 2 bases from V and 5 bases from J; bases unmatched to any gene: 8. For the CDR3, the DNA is TGTGCCAGCAGCTTAAAGATAGCGGGAGGAGGGACCGGGGAGCTGTTTTTT. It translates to CASSLKIAGGGTGELFF.

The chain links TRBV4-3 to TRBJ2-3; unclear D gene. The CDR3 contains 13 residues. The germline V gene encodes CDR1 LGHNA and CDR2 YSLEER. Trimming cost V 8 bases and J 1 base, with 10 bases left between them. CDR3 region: CASSGGRTDTQYF. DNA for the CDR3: TGCGCCAGCTCTGGCGGCCGCACAGATACGCAGTATTTT.

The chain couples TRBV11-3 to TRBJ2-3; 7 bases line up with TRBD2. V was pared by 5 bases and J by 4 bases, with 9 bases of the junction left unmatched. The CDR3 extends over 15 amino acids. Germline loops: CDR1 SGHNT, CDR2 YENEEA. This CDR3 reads CASSRASGESDTQYF. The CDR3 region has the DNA TGTGCCAGCAGCCGCGCCAGCGGGGAATCAGATACGCAGTATTTT.

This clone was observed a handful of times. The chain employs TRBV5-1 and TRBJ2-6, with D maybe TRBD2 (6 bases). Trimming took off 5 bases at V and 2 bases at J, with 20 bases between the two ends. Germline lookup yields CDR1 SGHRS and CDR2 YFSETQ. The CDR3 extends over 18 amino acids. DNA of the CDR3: TGCGCCAGCAGGACAAAAGGGAGTGGAGGGACTGGGGCCAACGTCCTGACTTTC. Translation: CASRTKGSGGTGANVLTF.

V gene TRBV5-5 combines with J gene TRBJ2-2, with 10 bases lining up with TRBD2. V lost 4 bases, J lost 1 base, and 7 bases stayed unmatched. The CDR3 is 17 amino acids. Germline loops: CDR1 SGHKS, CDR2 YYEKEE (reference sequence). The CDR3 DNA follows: TGTGCCAGCAGCGGAGGAAGGACTAGCGGGAACACCGGGGAGCTGTTTTTT. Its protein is CASSGGRTSGNTGELFF.

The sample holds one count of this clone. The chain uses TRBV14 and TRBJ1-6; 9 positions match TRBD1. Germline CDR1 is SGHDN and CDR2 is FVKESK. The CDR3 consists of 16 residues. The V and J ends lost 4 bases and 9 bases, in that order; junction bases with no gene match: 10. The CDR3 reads CASSLPRTGVSSPLHF. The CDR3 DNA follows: TGTGCCAGCAGCCTCCCTAGGACAGGGGTGAGTTCACCCCTCCACTTT.

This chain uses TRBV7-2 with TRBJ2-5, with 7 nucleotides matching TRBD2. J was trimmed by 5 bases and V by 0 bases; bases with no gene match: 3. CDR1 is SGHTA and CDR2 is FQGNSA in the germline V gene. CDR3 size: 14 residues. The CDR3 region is CASSLATGGETQYF. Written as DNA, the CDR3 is TGTGCCAGCAGCTTAGCGACGGGGGGTGAGACCCAGTACTTC.

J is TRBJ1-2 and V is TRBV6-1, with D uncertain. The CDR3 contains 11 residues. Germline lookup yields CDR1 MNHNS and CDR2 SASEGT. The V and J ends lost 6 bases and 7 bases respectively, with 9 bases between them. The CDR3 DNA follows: TGTGCCAGCAGCTTAGCTGGTGGCTACACCTTC. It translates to CASSLAGGYTF.

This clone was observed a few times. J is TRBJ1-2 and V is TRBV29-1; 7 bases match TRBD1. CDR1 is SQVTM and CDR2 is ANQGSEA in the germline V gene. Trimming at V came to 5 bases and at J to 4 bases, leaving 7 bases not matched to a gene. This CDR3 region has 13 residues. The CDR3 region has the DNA TGCAGCGTTCCGCACCGGACAGGCTATGGCTACACCTTC. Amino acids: CSVPHRTGYGYTF.

The CDR3 nucleotides are TGTGCCAGTAGTATAGATGGGACTAGCGGGGATACGCAGTATTTT. Its translation is CASSIDGTSGDTQYF. This rearrangement joins TRBV19 to TRBJ2-3, with 12 bases identical to TRBD2. The CDR3 covers 15 residues. CDR1 is LNHDA, CDR2 SQIVND, per germline (reference sequence). Trimming removed 0 bases from V and 6 bases from J; junction bases left unmatched: 1.

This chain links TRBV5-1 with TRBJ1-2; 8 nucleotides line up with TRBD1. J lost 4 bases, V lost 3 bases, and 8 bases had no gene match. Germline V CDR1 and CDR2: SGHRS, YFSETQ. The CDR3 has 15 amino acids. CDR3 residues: CASSSTGQATYGYTF. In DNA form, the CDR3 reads TGCGCCAGCAGCTCAACGGGACAGGCAACCTATGGCTACACCTTC.

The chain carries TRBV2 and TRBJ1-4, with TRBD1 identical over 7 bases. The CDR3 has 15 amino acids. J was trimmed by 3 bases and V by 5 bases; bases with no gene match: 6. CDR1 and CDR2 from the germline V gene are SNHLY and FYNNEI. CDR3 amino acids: CASSQTGNANEKLFF. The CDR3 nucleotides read TGTGCCAGCAGTCAGACAGGGAATGCTAATGAAAAACTGTTTTTT.

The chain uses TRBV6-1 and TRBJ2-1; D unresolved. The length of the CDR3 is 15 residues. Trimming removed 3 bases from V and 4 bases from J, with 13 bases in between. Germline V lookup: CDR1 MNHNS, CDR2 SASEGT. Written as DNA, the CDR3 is TGTGCCAGCAGTGACCAGGATGGGCAGTACAATGAGCAGTTCTTC. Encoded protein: CASSDQDGQYNEQFF.

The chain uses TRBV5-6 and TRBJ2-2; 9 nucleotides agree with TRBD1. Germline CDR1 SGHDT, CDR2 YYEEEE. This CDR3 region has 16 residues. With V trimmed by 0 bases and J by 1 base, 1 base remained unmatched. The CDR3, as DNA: TGTGCCAGCAGCTTGGTGGGACAGGGGAACACCGGGGAGCTGTTTTTT. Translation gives CASSLVGQGNTGELFF.

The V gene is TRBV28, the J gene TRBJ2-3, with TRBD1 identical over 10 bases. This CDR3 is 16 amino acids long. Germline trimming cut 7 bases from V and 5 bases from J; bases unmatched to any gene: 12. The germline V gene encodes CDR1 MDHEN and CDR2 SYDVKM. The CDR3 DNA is TGTGCCAGCAATCTGGCCGGGACAGGGGCGAAAGATACGCAGTATTTT. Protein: CASNLAGTGAKDTQYF.

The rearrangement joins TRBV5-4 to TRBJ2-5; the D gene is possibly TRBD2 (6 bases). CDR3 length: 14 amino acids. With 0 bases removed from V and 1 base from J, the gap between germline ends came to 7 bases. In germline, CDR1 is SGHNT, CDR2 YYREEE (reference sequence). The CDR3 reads CASSLAGVQETQYF. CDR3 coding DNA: TGTGCCAGCAGCTTGGCGGGGGTCCAAGAGACCCAGTACTTC.

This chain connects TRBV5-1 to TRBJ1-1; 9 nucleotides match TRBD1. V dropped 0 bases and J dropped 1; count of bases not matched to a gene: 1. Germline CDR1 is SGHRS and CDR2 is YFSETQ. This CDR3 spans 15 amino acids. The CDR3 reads CASSLGTGANTEAFF. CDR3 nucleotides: TGCGCCAGCAGCTTGGGGACAGGGGCGAACACTGAAGCTTTCTTT.

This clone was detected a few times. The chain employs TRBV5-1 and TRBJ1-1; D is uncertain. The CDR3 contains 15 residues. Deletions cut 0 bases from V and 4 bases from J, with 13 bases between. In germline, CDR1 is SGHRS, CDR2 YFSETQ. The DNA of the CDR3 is TGCGCCAGCAGCTTGGTCCCCGGGGAGGCCACTGAAGCTTTCTTT. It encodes CASSLVPGEATEAFF. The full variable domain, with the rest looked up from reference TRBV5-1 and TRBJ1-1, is KAGVTQTPRYLIKTRGQQVTLSCSPISGHRSVSWYQQTPGQGLQFLFEYFSETQRNKGNFPGRFSGRQFSNSRSEMNVSTLELGDSALYLCASSLVPGEATEAFFGQGTRLTVV.

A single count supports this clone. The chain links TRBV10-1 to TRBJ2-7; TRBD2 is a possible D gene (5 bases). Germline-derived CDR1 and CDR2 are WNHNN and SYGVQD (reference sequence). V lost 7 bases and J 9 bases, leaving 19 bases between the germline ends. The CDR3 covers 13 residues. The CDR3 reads CASKYFREESQYF. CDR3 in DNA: TGCGCCAGCAAATACTTCCGGGAAGAGTCGCAGTACTTC.

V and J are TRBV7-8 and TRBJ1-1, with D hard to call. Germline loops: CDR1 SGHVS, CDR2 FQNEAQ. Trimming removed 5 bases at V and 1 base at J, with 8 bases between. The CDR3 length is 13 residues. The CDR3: CASSRTENTEAFF. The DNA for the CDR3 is TGTGCCAGCAGCCGAACTGAGAACACTGAAGCTTTCTTT.

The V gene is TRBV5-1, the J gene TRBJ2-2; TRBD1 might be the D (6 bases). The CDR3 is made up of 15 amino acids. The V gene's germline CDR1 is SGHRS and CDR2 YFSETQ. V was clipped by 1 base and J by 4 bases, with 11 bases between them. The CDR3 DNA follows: TGCGCCAGCAGCTTGAGGGGGAGTAGCACCGGGGAGCTGTTTTTT. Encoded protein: CASSLRGSSTGELFF.

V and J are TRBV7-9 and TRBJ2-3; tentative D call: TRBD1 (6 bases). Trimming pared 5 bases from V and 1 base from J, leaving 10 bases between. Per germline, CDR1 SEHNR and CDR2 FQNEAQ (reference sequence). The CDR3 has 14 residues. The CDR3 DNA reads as TGTGCCAGCAGCAAGAACAGGGGCACAGATACGCAGTATTTT. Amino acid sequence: CASSKNRGTDTQYF.

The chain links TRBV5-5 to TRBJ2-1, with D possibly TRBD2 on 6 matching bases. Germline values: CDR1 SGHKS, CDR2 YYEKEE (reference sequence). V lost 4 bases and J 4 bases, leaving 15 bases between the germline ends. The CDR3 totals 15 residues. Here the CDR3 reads CASSPRGSGYNEQFF. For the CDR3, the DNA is TGTGCCAGCAGCCCCCGGGGGTCGGGGTACAATGAGCAGTTCTTC.

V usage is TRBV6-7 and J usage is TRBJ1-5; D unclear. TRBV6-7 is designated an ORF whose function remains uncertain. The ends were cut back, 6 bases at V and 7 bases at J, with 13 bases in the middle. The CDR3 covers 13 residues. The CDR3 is CASRTRVGQPQHF. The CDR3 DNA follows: TGTGCCAGCAGGACTAGGGTAGGGCAGCCCCAGCATTTT.